The clone carrying this T cell receptor beta chain turned up a few times. Its specificity is not known. Treatment reported: oral pan-JAK inhibitor, 5-10 mg twice daily. This specimen comes from a study of CD8+ T cells in alopecia areata. As for the study in general: Treatment ran 6 to 18 months, with 6 months of follow-up afterward. Study-level points and caveats: Persistence in scalp and blood during tofacitinib was observed for many expanded lesional clones.

The CDR3 is made up of 13 amino acids. Trimming left V 4 bases short and J 4 bases short, with 8 bases between. CDR1 is ENHRY, CDR2 SYGVKD, per germline. Investigators isolated RNA and reverse transcribed it into cDNA to act as the sequencing template. TCRdb's copy holds only in-frame clones and misses some; the assay was immunoSEQ multiplex PCR. This table holds hundreds of thousands of clones, approximately 65% found once. The chain is built from TRBV10-3 and TRBJ1-5, with TRBD1 as a possible D gene (5 bases). The specimen was CD4+ T cells sorted from blood, collected between weeks 44 and 45, from a patient treated with tofacitinib. This TCR was sampled from a human donor with alopecia areata. This chain's CDR3 is CAISGQPNQPQHF. The CDR3 nucleotides read TGTGCCATCAGTGGACAGCCTAATCAGCCCCAGCATTTT.